The 11 T cell receptor beta chains reported below all come from one sample, sequenced in a study of OX40 agonist ivuxolimab in advanced cancers. The data were produced by immunoSEQ multiplex PCR, yet TCRdb's version contains in-frame clones alone and is incomplete. The top ten clones hold 12% of a sample with over 35,000 clones, 89% of them seen once. The input for sequencing was CD4+ or CD8+ T cells sorted from blood, taken in a trial of the OX40 agonist ivuxolimab. Receptors were obtained from an adult with an advanced solid tumor such as melanoma, head and neck, liver or kidney cancer.

The V and J genes are TRBV7-3 and TRBJ2-7, with D hard to call. The CDR3 runs 13 residues. V was shortened by 3 bases and J by 0 bases, with 6 bases between the two germline ends. Germline V gives CDR1 SGHTA, CDR2 FQGTGA. In nucleotides, the CDR3 is TGTGCCAGCAGCTTTGAACCCTCCTACGAGCAGTACTTC. Encoded protein: CASSFEPSYEQYF. The full variable domain, completed using reference TRBV7-3 and TRBJ2-7, is GAGVSQTPSNKVTEKGKYVELRCDPISGHTALYWYRQSLGQGPEFLIYFQGTGAADDSGLPNDRFFAVRPEGSVSTLKIQRTERGDSAVYLCASSFEPSYEQYFGPGTRLTVT.

This chain joins TRBV2 and TRBJ2-2; D is uncertain. V lost 7 bases and J lost 0, with 12 bases in between. The V gene's germline CDR1 is SNHLY and CDR2 FYNNEI. The CDR3 sequence is 15 residues long. CDR3 DNA: TGTGCCAGCACCCAGGTCATCGCGAACACCGGGGAGCTGTTTTTT. Protein product: CASTQVIANTGELFF.

About this clone: The junction and the germline gene differ at one end; a read error may be behind it. This same CDR3 is encoded by further DNA sequences in the sample. The chain uses TRBV7-2 and TRBJ1-1; unclear D gene. The CDR3 is 14 residues long. The V gene's germline CDR1 is SGHTA and CDR2 FQGNSA. CDR3 sequence (DNA): TGCGCCAGCAACCCTGGCCTCATGAACACTGAAGCTTTCTTT. Its protein is CASNPGLMNTEAFF.

The chain carries TRBV5-1 and TRBJ1-1; 11 bases map to TRBD1. Germline-derived CDR1 and CDR2 are SGHRS and YFSETQ. Trimming removed 3 bases from V and 4 bases from J; junction bases left unmatched: 5. This CDR3 spans 15 amino acids. The CDR3 region has the DNA TGCGCCAGCAGCTGGACAGGGGGCGAAGGCACTGAAGCTTTCTTT. Translation gives CASSWTGGEGTEAFF. Full variable domain (rest looked up from reference TRBV5-1 and TRBJ1-1): KAGVTQTPRYLIKTRGQQVTLSCSPISGHRSVSWYQQTPGQGLQFLFEYFSETQRNKGNFPGRFSGRQFSNSRSEMNVSTLELGDSALYLCASSWTGGEGTEAFFGQGTRLTVV.

The V and J genes are TRBV9 and TRBJ2-1, with 9 bases matching TRBD2. Germline V lookup: CDR1 SGDLS, CDR2 YYNGEE. The CDR3 covers 16 residues. Unmatched junction bases numbered 2, after V lost 0 bases and J lost 1 base. DNA of the CDR3: TGTGCCAGCAGCGTAGGGAGCGGGAGGTCCTACAATGAGCAGTTCTTC. Amino acids: CASSVGSGRSYNEQFF. The complete variable domain, with remaining parts taken from reference TRBV9 and TRBJ2-1, reads DSGVTQTPKHLITATGQRVTLRCSPRSGDLSVYWYQQSLDQGLQFLIQYYNGEERAKGNILERFSAQQFPDLHSELNLSSLELGDSALYFCASSVGSGRSYNEQFFGPGTRLTVL.

The gene calls are TRBV7-9 and TRBJ2-3; tentative D call: TRBD1 (6 bases). Germline CDR1 and CDR2: SEHNR and FQNEAQ (reference sequence). V was trimmed by 4 bases and J by 2 bases, leaving 10 bases between them. This CDR3 spans 14 amino acids. DNA of the CDR3: TGTGCCAGCAGCTCCGACAGGATCACAGATACGCAGTATTTT. Translation gives CASSSDRITDTQYF.

The CDR3 loop is CASSPGGWGTDTQYF. The CDR3 nucleotides read TGTGCCAGCAGCCCAGGGGGCTGGGGCACAGATACGCAGTATTTT. The rearrangement joins TRBV9 to TRBJ2-3, with 8 bases matching TRBD1. From germline, CDR1 is SGDLS and CDR2 YYNGEE. The trim removed 4 bases at V and 1 base at J, leaving 5 bases unmatched. This CDR3 has 15 amino acids.

As regards this clone: Within the sample, other DNA sequences also encode this same CDR3. V gene TRBV11-3 combines with J gene TRBJ1-1; no firm D call. CDR3 length: 12 residues. From germline, CDR1 is SGHNT and CDR2 YENEEA. Trimming removed 1 base at V and 4 bases at J, with 4 bases between. The CDR3 DNA is TGTGCCAGCAGCTTAGCTGGCACTGAAGCTTTCTTT. Translating it yields CASSLAGTEAFF.

The DNA of the CDR3 is TGCGCCAGCAGCCACGAAACAGGAGCAACTAATGAAAAACTGTTTTTT. It yields the protein CASSHETGATNEKLFF. The gene calls are TRBV4-1 and TRBJ1-4; D might be TRBD1 (5 bases). In germline, CDR1 is MGHRA, CDR2 YSYEKL. The V end lost 3 bases, the J end lost 0 bases, and 11 bases lay between the germline ends. The CDR3 consists of 16 residues.

V and J are TRBV7-2 and TRBJ2-1; D perhaps matches TRBD2 (6 bases). Germline V CDR1 and CDR2: SGHTA, FQGNSA. The CDR3 consists of 15 residues. The ends were cut back, 10 bases at V and 0 bases at J, with 16 bases in the middle. The chain's CDR3 is CANSLAESSYNEQFF. The CDR3 nucleotides read TGTGCCAACTCACTAGCCGAGAGCTCCTACAATGAGCAGTTCTTC.

J is TRBJ1-2 and V is TRBV13; D is ambiguous. This CDR3 is built from 15 residues. V shed 2 bases and J shed 3 bases, with 13 bases lying between them. Germline CDR1 and CDR2: PRHDT and FYEKMQ (reference sequence). The CDR3 is CASSLSGRWDYGYTF. CDR3 sequence (DNA): TGTGCCAGCAGCTTATCGGGTCGGTGGGACTATGGCTACACCTTC.